A selection of T cell receptor beta chains follows, all from one sample in a study of CD8 T cells in Susac syndrome. Via MiXCR, TCRdb re-called the immunoSEQ multiplex PCR reads, giving one row per CDR3 protein. The sample lists some 300,000 distinct CDR3 sequences, 65% to 90% seen once, with approximately 0.2% in the top ten. The specimen was CD8+ T cells from PBMCs. The origin of the receptors is a human donor with multiple sclerosis. CDR3s include the opening cysteine and the closing phenylalanine or tryptophan. The order of the fields is clone size, J gene, V gene, D gene, CDR3 protein, CDR3 DNA. A D gene is named only where the DNA matches it firmly. Only some rows state a clone size, as once, few, many or a class for expanded clones.

. TRBJ2-1 TRBV4-3 TRBD2 CASSQTPIQRGFYNEQSF TGCGCCAGCAGCCAAACGCCCATACAGCGGGGCTTCTACAATGAGCAGTCCTTC
. TRBJ2-1 TRBV29-1 . CSVEYNEQFF TGCAGCGTTGAGTACAATGAGCAGTTCTTC
. TRBJ1-1 TRBV30 . CAWGDYTEAFF TGTGCCTGGGGGGATTACACTGAAGCTTTCTTT
. TRBJ2-5 TRBV7-9 . CASSLNGIRPGQETQYF TGTGCCAGCAGCTTAAACGGGATTCGCCCAGGGCAAGAGACCCAGTACTTC
. TRBJ1-1 TRBV5-8 . CASSLGYGPGLKVTEAFF TGTGCCAGCAGCTTGGGGTATGGGCCAGGGCTGAAGGTCACTGAAGCTTTCTTT
. TRBJ2-1 TRBV6-5 . CASSYGFKDEQFF TGTGCCAGCAGTTACGGCTTCAAAGATGAGCAGTTCTTC
few TRBJ2-4 TRBV6-1 . CASTMGSSHLQYF TGTGCCAGCACCATGGGGTCATCCCACCTTCAGTACTTC
few TRBJ1-5 TRBV3-1 . CASSPRQDTSNQPQHF TGTGCCAGCAGCCCCAGACAGGACACGAGCAATCAGCCCCAGCATTTT
. TRBJ1-1 TRBV4-1 . CASSLPSAGKMNTEAFF TGCGCCAGCAGCCTTCCCTCGGCAGGGAAAATGAACACTGAAGCTTTCTTT
. TRBJ2-2 TRBV20-1 . CSARDRGLGGTGELFF TGCAGTGCTAGAGATAGGGGGCTAGGGGGGACCGGGGAGCTGTTTTTT
. TRBJ2-7 TRBV20-1 . CSELRPRGEQYF TGCAGTGAACTCCGACCCAGGGGCGAGCAGTACTTC
. TRBJ2-1 TRBV12-3/TRBV12-4 TRBD1 CASSSSGTGKHEQFF TGTGCCAGCAGTTCCTCCGGGACAGGGAAGCATGAGCAGTTCTTC
. TRBJ2-7 TRBV6-5 . CASNPDREGINERYF TGTGCCAGCAATCCGGACAGGGAGGGGATCAACGAGCGGTACTTC
. TRBJ2-1 TRBV5-1 TRBD2 CASRLDLGGGTSGLNEQFF TGCGCCAGCAGATTGGACTTGGGGGGCGGGACTAGCGGATTAAATGAGCAGTTCTTC
. TRBJ2-5 TRBV7-8 . CASSLEAGSAQGETQYF TGTGCCAGCAGCTTAGAAGCGGGATCAGCACAGGGAGAGACCCAGTACTTC
. TRBJ2-1 TRBV14 TRBD2 CASSQDILAGGYYNEQFF TGTGCCAGCAGCCAAGACATACTAGCGGGAGGGTACTACAATGAGCAGTTCTTC
. TRBJ2-7 TRBV7-9 TRBD1 CASSSPGTESYEQYF TGTGCCAGCAGCTCTCCCGGGACAGAGTCCTACGAGCAGTACTTC
few TRBJ2-7 TRBV6-5 . CASSSGLEQYF TGTGCCAGCAGTTCCGGTCTCGAGCAGTACTTC
. TRBJ2-7 TRBV2 . CASSDLGGDVYEQYF TGTGCCAGCAGTGATCTGGGGGGCGATGTCTACGAGCAGTACTTC
. TRBJ1-1 TRBV6-2/TRBV6-3 TRBD1 CASSPEDRGHAEAFF TGTGCCAGCAGTCCCGAAGACAGGGGGCACGCTGAAGCTTTCTTT
. TRBJ2-1 TRBV7-2 . CASSFGPRGGINEQFF TGTGCCAGCAGCTTCGGGCCGAGAGGGGGAATTAATGAGCAGTTCTTC
. TRBJ1-1 TRBV11-2 . CASSLSPGDTEAFF TGTGCCAGCAGCTTAAGCCCAGGGGACACTGAAGCTTTCTTT
. TRBJ2-7 TRBV7-9 . CASRPTTGLYEQYF TGTGCCAGCAGACCGACGACAGGCCTCTACGAGCAGTACTTC
once TRBJ2-7 TRBV15 . CAIRRDSGLYF TGTGCCATCCGTAGGGACTCCGGGCTGTACTTC
. TRBJ2-2 TRBV7-9 . CASSLKLGNRVPDTGELFF TGTGCCAGCAGCTTAAAGTTAGGGAACAGAGTTCCGGACACCGGGGAGCTGTTTTTT
. TRBJ2-3 TRBV18 . CASSPPLGDFPDTQYF TGTGCCAGCTCACCACCGTTGGGGGATTTCCCAGATACGCAGTATTTT
once TRBJ2-7 TRBV7-9 . CASSPPAARSYEQYF TGTGCCAGCAGCCCCCCGGCGGCCCGCTCCTACGAGCAGTACTTC
. TRBJ2-1 TRBV25-1 TRBD2 CASSEWGGGNEQFF TGTGCCAGCAGTGAATGGGGGGGAGGCAATGAGCAGTTCTTC
. TRBJ2-3 TRBV5-1 TRBD2 CASSLPSGNYETQYF TGCGCCAGCAGCTTGCCCAGCGGGAATTACGAGACGCAGTATTTT
. TRBJ2-7 TRBV9 . CASSFSTGPYEQYF TGTGCCAGCAGCTTCTCGACAGGTCCCTACGAGCAGTACTTC
. TRBJ2-7 TRBV15 . CATSEAGQLSSYEQYF TGTGCCACCAGCGAGGCCGGACAGTTGAGCTCCTACGAGCAGTACTTC
. TRBJ2-5 TRBV6-2/TRBV6-3 . CASTQRTDQETQYF TGTGCCAGCACTCAAAGGACAGACCAAGAGACCCAGTACTTC
few TRBJ2-3 TRBV27 TRBD1 CASSWDRGRLDTQYF TGTGCCAGCAGTTGGGACAGGGGGCGTCTGGATACGCAGTATTTT
. TRBJ2-7 TRBV29-1 . CSVETGVSYEQYF TGCAGCGTTGAGACGGGGGTATCCTACGAGCAGTACTTC
. TRBJ2-1 TRBV28 TRBD2 CASSLLAGGRDEQFF TGTGCCAGCAGTTTGCTAGCGGGAGGGCGCGATGAGCAGTTCTTC
. TRBJ2-1 TRBV5-1 . CASSLVAGTPYNEQFF TGCGCCAGCAGCTTGGTCGCCGGGACGCCCTACAATGAGCAGTTCTTC
. TRBJ2-1 TRBV14 TRBD1 CASSRTGEGNEQFF TGTGCCAGCAGCCGGACAGGGGAGGGAAATGAGCAGTTCTTC
few TRBJ1-5 TRBV19 TRBD1 CASSTGQGGQPQHF TGTGCCAGTAGTACGGGACAGGGCGGGCAGCCCCAGCATTTT
. TRBJ1-6 TRBV20-1 . CSASGEAYNSPLHF TGCAGTGCAAGCGGGGAGGCCTATAATTCACCCCTCCACTTT
few TRBJ1-2 TRBV12-3/TRBV12-4 . CASSSNYGYTF TGTGCCAGCAGTTCTAACTATGGCTACACCTTC
. TRBJ2-3 TRBV5-6 . CASSLEDTQYF TGTGCCAGCAGCTTGGAGGATACGCAGTATTTT
. TRBJ2-1 TRBV7-9 . CASSFSLLEQFF TGTGCCAGCAGCTTTTCACTCCTGGAGCAGTTCTTC
. TRBJ2-1 TRBV14 TRBD1 CASSQDSGGGYNEQFF TGTGCCAGCAGCCAAGATTCAGGGGGTGGGTACAATGAGCAGTTCTTC
. TRBJ1-2 TRBV6-5 . CASSYDPNYGYTF TGTGCCAGCAGTTACGACCCTAACTATGGCTACACCTTC
. TRBJ2-7 TRBV25-1 . CASSSFYGAFGSYEQYF TGTGCCAGCAGTTCCTTCTACGGGGCATTTGGTTCCTACGAGCAGTACTTC
. TRBJ2-2 TRBV27 TRBD2 CASSPGTSGRPGELFF TGTGCCAGCAGTCCCGGGACTAGCGGGAGGCCCGGGGAGCTGTTTTTT
. TRBJ2-1 TRBV7-9 . CASSSGPTYNEQFF TGTGCCAGCAGCTCGGGGCCCACCTACAATGAGCAGTTCTTC
. TRBJ2-2 TRBV5-1 . CASSFLDLNTGELFF TGCGCCAGCAGCTTTCTGGATCTGAACACCGGGGAGCTGTTTTTT
. TRBJ2-5 TRBV7-7 TRBD1 CASSFGDRGYETQYF TGTGCTAGCAGCTTTGGCGACAGGGGTTACGAGACCCAGTACTTC
. TRBJ2-7 TRBV19 . CASSKTGLEQYF TGTGCCAGTAGTAAGACAGGCCTCGAGCAGTACTTC
. TRBJ2-7 TRBV9 . CASSLGDGAYEQYF TGTGCCAGCAGCCTAGGGGACGGGGCCTACGAGCAGTACTTC
. TRBJ2-2 TRBV12-5 TRBD2 CASGIAGGPQTGELFF TGTGCTAGTGGCATAGCGGGGGGCCCCCAAACAGGGGAGCTGTTTTTT
. TRBJ2-7 TRBV29-1 . CSVLFTYEQYF TGCAGCGTCCTCTTTACCTACGAGCAGTACTTC
. TRBJ1-4 TRBV19 . CASSFLGGANEKLFF TGTGCCAGTAGTTTCCTCGGGGGGGCTAATGAAAAACTGTTTTTT
. TRBJ2-5 TRBV28 . CASRFWDSGRGETQYF TGTGCCAGCAGGTTTTGGGATAGCGGTCGGGGAGAGACCCAGTACTTC
. TRBJ2-7 TRBV28 TRBD1 CASSLLGQGFYEQYF TGTGCCAGCAGTTTGCTGGGACAGGGTTTTTACGAGCAGTACTTC
. TRBJ1-2 TRBV15 . CATSQRAHYGYTF TGTGCCACCAGCCAGAGGGCCCACTATGGCTACACCTTC
. TRBJ2-1 TRBV20-1 . CSAREGDRYYNEQFF TGCAGTGCTAGAGAGGGCGACCGCTATTACAATGAGCAGTTCTTC
. TRBJ2-3 TRBV4-3 TRBD2 CASSQGRATSGTTDTQYF TGCGCCAGCAGCCAAGGTCGGGCGACTAGCGGGACCACAGATACGCAGTATTTT